Following are 20 T cell receptor beta chains from one sample sequenced in a study of blood T cell repertoires in COVID-19. Libraries were prepared by immunoSEQ multiplex PCR; TCRdb keeps only in-frame clonotypes and omits some of them. The sample shows under 150,000 clones, about 88% of them seen only once. The sample was peripheral blood. These receptors were collected from a woman aged 80 or older with acute or convalescent COVID-19.

The rearrangement joins TRBV19 to TRBJ1-6, with D uncertain. This CDR3 comprises 14 residues. CDR1 is LNHDA and CDR2 is SQIVND in the germline V gene (reference sequence). Trimming took 8 bases from V and 3 from J, leaving 11 bases between them. In nucleotides, the CDR3 is TGTGCCAGTTGGGGAGGCTACTATAATTCACCCCTCCACTTT. This sequence encodes CASWGGYYNSPLHF.

The V gene is TRBV5-1, the J gene TRBJ1-4; 9 nucleotides line up with TRBD1. This CDR3 has 16 amino acids. V dropped 4 bases and J dropped 1; count of bases not matched to a gene: 5. Germline values: CDR1 SGHRS, CDR2 YFSETQ. Written as DNA, the CDR3 is TGCGCCAGCAGCCCTGGACAGGGGCTAACTAATGAAAAACTGTTTTTT. It yields the protein CASSPGQGLTNEKLFF.

CDR3 in amino acids: CASSQDRGARGAFF. In DNA, the CDR3 is TGCGCCAGCAGCCAAGATCGGGGGGCCCGGGGAGCTTTCTTT. The V and J genes are TRBV4-3 and TRBJ1-1; the D gene is possibly TRBD1 (6 bases). V lost 0 bases, J lost 10 bases, and 15 bases lay in between. CDR1 is LGHNA, CDR2 YSLEER, per germline. CDR3 length: 14 amino acids.

The chain recombines TRBV19 with TRBJ1-2; possible D gene TRBD1, 5 bases. CDR3 length equals 13 residues. Germline CDR1 and CDR2: LNHDA and SQIVND (reference sequence). Trimming shortened V by 6 bases and J by 6 bases, and 14 bases separated the two germline ends. This CDR3 reads CASSGTSGDGYTF. The DNA for the CDR3 is TGTGCCAGTAGCGGGACCAGCGGGGATGGCTACACCTTC. Complete variable domain (other parts from reference TRBV19 and TRBJ1-2): DGGITQSPKYLFRKEGQNVTLSCEQNLNHDAMYWYRQDPGQGLRLIYYSQIVNDFQKGDIAEGYSVSREKKESFPLTVTSAQKNPTAFYLCASSGTSGDGYTFGSGTRLTVV.

The CDR3 DNA reads TGTGCCAGCAGCGTAGGTAGCGGAGACTCCTACGAGCAGTACTTC. Protein sequence: CASSVGSGDSYEQYF. The chain links TRBV9 to TRBJ2-7; maybe TRBD2 (6 bases). V lost 0 bases, J lost 0 bases, and 10 bases lay in between. The CDR3 has 15 residues. Germline V lookup: CDR1 SGDLS, CDR2 YYNGEE.

About this clone itself: This sample also contains other DNA sequences that code for the same CDR3. The chain links TRBV7-2 to TRBJ2-2; D not resolved. CDR3 size: 14 residues. In germline, CDR1 is SGHTA, CDR2 FQGNSA. V lost 5 bases and J 2 bases, leaving 9 bases between the germline ends. The CDR3 DNA sequence: TGTGCCAGCAGCCTATACAGAAACACCGGGGAGCTGTTTTTT. Residues: CASSLYRNTGELFF. Filled out from reference TRBV7-2 and TRBJ2-2, the complete variable domain reads GAGVSQSPSNKVTEKGKDVELRCDPISGHTALYWYRQSLGQGLEFLIYFQGNSAPDKSGLPSDRFSAERTGGSVSTLTIQRTQQEDSAVYLCASSLYRNTGELFFGEGSRLTVL.

The V and J genes are TRBV18 and TRBJ1-2, with TRBD1 matching 9 bases. J lost 2 bases, V lost 2 bases, and 15 bases had no gene match. The CDR3 consists of 19 residues. Germline CDR1 and CDR2: KGHSH and LQKENI. The CDR3 nucleotides read TGTGCCAGCTCACCATGGAACGGGACAGGGTTCAATTCCAACTATGGCTACACCTTC. It encodes CASSPWNGTGFNSNYGYTF. Filled out from reference TRBV18 and TRBJ1-2, the complete variable domain reads NAGVMQNPRHLVRRRGQEARLRCSPMKGHSHVYWYRQLPEEGLKFMVYLQKENIIDESGMPKERFSAEFPKEGPSILRIQQVVRGDSAAYFCASSPWNGTGFNSNYGYTFGSGTRLTVV.

V and J are TRBV6-2 or TRBV6-3 and TRBJ2-3; 9 bases agree with TRBD2. V shed 2 bases and J 6 bases; nucleotides not matched to a gene: 12. Germline CDR1 is MNHEY and CDR2 is SVGEGT. This CDR3 spans 17 amino acids. CDR3 protein: CASSYPLLAGRKDTQYF. The CDR3 nucleotides are TGTGCCAGCAGTTACCCCCTTCTAGCGGGGCGCAAGGATACGCAGTATTTT.

J is TRBJ1-1 and V is TRBV6-2 or TRBV6-3, with a tentative D call TRBD1 (5 bases). The germline CDR1 and CDR2 sequences are MNHEY and SVGEGT. The CDR3 runs to 11 residues. The germline V and J ends were trimmed by 3 bases and 10 bases, with 9 bases remaining between them. CDR3 in DNA: TGTGCCAGCAGTTATCAGGGTTCAGCTTTCTTT. This sequence encodes CASSYQGSAFF.

The chain uses TRBV4-3 and TRBJ1-1; TRBD1 is a possible D gene (5 bases). CDR1 and CDR2 from the germline V gene are LGHNA and YSLEER. The CDR3 contains 14 residues. Trimming pared 4 bases from V and 0 bases from J, leaving 9 bases between. CDR3 sequence reads: CASSRRVMNTEAFF. The CDR3 nucleotides read TGCGCCAGCAGCCGCAGGGTTATGAACACTGAAGCTTTCTTT.

The gene calls are TRBV9 and TRBJ1-3; possibly TRBD1 for D (6 bases). The V and J ends lost 4 bases and 0 bases respectively, with 17 bases between them. CDR1 is SGDLS and CDR2 is YYNGEE in the germline V gene. The length of the CDR3 is 17 residues. The DNA for the CDR3 is TGTGCCAGCAGCTCCGGGAACCTCAGGGGCTCTGGAAACACCATATATTTT. The encoded protein is CASSSGNLRGSGNTIYF.

J is TRBJ2-6 and V is TRBV15; unclear D gene. In germline, CDR1 is LNHNV, CDR2 YYDKDF (reference sequence). The CDR3 runs 16 residues. Trimming left V 0 bases short and J 0 bases short, with 6 bases between. The CDR3 nucleotides are TGTGCCACCAGCAGAGACCTAAGCTCTGGGGCCAACGTCCTGACTTTC. Amino acids: CATSRDLSSGANVLTF.

This clone has only one observation. Compared with germline, one end of the junction differs, possibly owing to a read error. The chain links TRBV25-1 to TRBJ2-3; 8 nucleotides line up with TRBD2. Germline lookup yields CDR1 MGHDK and CDR2 SYGVNS. This CDR3 is 12 amino acids long. For the CDR3, the DNA is TGTGCCAGCAGGAGGACTAGCACAGCCATAAATTTT. It encodes CASRRTSTAINF.

This clone was counted between two and nine times. The chain uses TRBV21-1 and TRBJ1-5; the listed D gene, TRBD1, was not tested against the DNA. TRBV21-1 has pseudogene status. The CDR3 loop spans 14 amino acids. CDR3 in amino acids: CASPDSNSNQPQHF. In DNA form, the CDR3 reads TGTGCCAGCCCGGACAGCAATAGCAATCAGCCCCAGCATTTT.

The chain uses TRBV14 and TRBJ2-6; D is possibly TRBD2 (5 bases). V lost 2 bases and J lost 4, with 9 bases in between. The CDR3 totals 15 residues. CDR1 is SGHDN and CDR2 is FVKESK in the germline V gene. CDR3 protein: CASSQSGVGANVLTF. CDR3 in DNA: TGTGCCAGCAGCCAATCCGGGGTCGGGGCCAACGTCCTGACTTTC.

The genes are TRBV12-3 or TRBV12-4 and TRBJ1-1; D unresolved. Trimming cost V 5 bases and J 1 base, with 5 bases left between them. The CDR3 is 12 residues long. The chain's CDR3 is CASSAGNTEAFF. CDR3 bases: TGTGCCAGCAGTGCAGGGAACACTGAAGCTTTCTTT.

The V and J genes are TRBV14 and TRBJ2-5; D might be TRBD1 (5 bases). In germline, CDR1 is SGHDN, CDR2 FVKESK. This CDR3 is 16 amino acids long. The V end was cut by 1 base, the J end by 1 base, with 13 bases between. As DNA, the CDR3 is TGTGCCAGCAGCCAAGTCCCCAGGGCCTCCCAAGAGACCCAGTACTTC. It translates to CASSQVPRASQETQYF.

The chain couples TRBV7-2 to TRBJ2-1, with 9 bases matching TRBD2. The CDR3 is 17 residues long. Losses at the gene ends were 2 bases for V and 9 bases for J; bases not matched to a gene: 14. The germline V gene encodes CDR1 SGHTA and CDR2 FQGNSA. The CDR3 coding sequence is TGTGCCAGCAGCTTACTCCTAGCGGGAACTACACCCACTGAGCAGTTCTTC. Its protein product is CASSLLLAGTTPTEQFF.

The chain couples TRBV5-6 to TRBJ2-5, with D unclear. V lost 6 bases and J lost 5, with 17 bases in between. Germline CDR1 is SGHDT and CDR2 is YYEEEE. CDR3 length: 14 residues. This CDR3 is CASIRKGGGETQYF. CDR3 nucleotide sequence: TGTGCCAGCATTCGAAAAGGCGGTGGGGAGACCCAGTACTTC.

The V call is TRBV3-1 (or the pseudogene TRBV3-2), the J call TRBJ1-2; TRBD1 matches 9 bases. The J segment lost 6 bases and the V segment lost 2 bases, leaving 13 bases of the junction unmatched. The CDR3 contains 17 residues. Per germline, CDR1 LGHDT and CDR2 YNNKEL (reference sequence). CDR3 sequence: CASSQTPSDRGANGYTF. In nucleotides, the CDR3 is TGTGCCAGCAGCCAAACCCCCTCGGACAGGGGAGCCAATGGCTACACCTTC.